These T cell receptor beta chains were read from a single sample in a study of T cell responses to AZD1222 COVID-19 vaccine. The method was immunoSEQ multiplex PCR; TCRdb's version includes in-frame clones alone and lacks a portion of them. The sample includes about 140,000 clones, about 91% seen only once; the top ten take over 3.5%. Material: peripheral blood, obtained on day 0 of AZD1222 vaccination. These receptors came from an adult in good health. CDR3s include the opening cysteine and the closing phenylalanine or tryptophan. A D gene is named only where the DNA matches it firmly. Rows may omit the clone size; those that give it use once, few, many or a size class.

V gene	clone size	D gene	J gene	CDR3 DNA	CDR3 protein
TRBV19	-	-	TRBJ1-2	TGTGCCAGTAGTTTGTCGGGGGGCGGCTATGGCTACACCTTC	CASSLSGGGYGYTF
TRBV12-3/TRBV12-4	-	-	TRBJ2-7	TGTGCCAGCAGTTTTGGCAGCTCCTACGAGCAGTACTTC	CASSFGSSYEQYF
TRBV23-1	-	TRBD2	TRBJ2-1	TGCGCCAGCAGTCACATGACTAGCGGGGGCAACAATGAGCAGTTCTTC	CASSHMTSGGNNEQFF
TRBV27	once	-	TRBJ2-1	TGTGCCAGCAGTTTGCCCTACAGTGAGCAGTTCTTC	CASSLPYSEQFF
TRBV12-5	-	-	TRBJ2-1	TGTGCTAGTGGTTTGCCTACTAGTTTATCCTACAATGAGCAGTTCTTC	CASGLPTSLSYNEQFF
TRBV7-2	-	-	TRBJ1-6	TGTGCCAGCAGCAAGTGGGGGGCGCGGGATAATTCACCCCTCCACTTT	CASSKWGARDNSPLHF
TRBV30	-	-	TRBJ1-3	TGTGCCTGGAGTGTACTCCGAGCAGGTCCTGGAAACACCATATATTTT	CAWSVLRAGPGNTIYF
TRBV2	-	TRBD2	TRBJ2-5	TGTGCCAGCAGTGAAGAAGGACTAGTGGGCAGTGAGACCCAGTACTTC	CASSEEGLVGSETQYF
TRBV4-2	-	TRBD2	TRBJ2-2	TGTGCCAGCAGCGGGACTAGCGGGAGAGGAACCGGGGAGCTGTTTTTT	CASSGTSGRGTGELFF
TRBV24-1	-	-	TRBJ2-2	TGTGCCACCAGTCCGGCAGGGGAGAAAACCGGGGAGCTGTTTTTT	CATSPAGEKTGELFF
TRBV5-4	-	TRBD1	TRBJ2-7	TGTGCCAGCAGCCAAGGACAGGGGGCCTACGAGCAGTACTTC	CASSQGQGAYEQYF
TRBV7-8	-	-	TRBJ2-4	TGTGCCAGCAGCTTAGGAGGGATAGTCGGCATTCAGTACTTC	CASSLGGIVGIQYF
TRBV3-1/TRBV3-2	-	-	TRBJ1-2	TGTGCCAGCAGCCTTGGACTGGAAGGCTACACCTTC	CASSLGLEGYTF
TRBV30	once	-	TRBJ1-6	TGTGCCTGGAGTGTTAACTTATGGAATTCACCCCTCCACTTT	CAWSVNLWNSPLHF
TRBV27	-	-	TRBJ2-1	TGTGCCAGCAGTCTAATAATTCCGCCAAATGAGCAGTTCTTC	CASSLIIPPNEQFF